The present T cell receptor (beta chain) was sequenced within a study of T-cell memory formation after mild COVID-19. At the level of the study: For the most part, TCR clusters were specific to one donor. Study-wide findings and caveats: The appearance of some responding clones in pre-infection memory suggested that cross-reactive memory joined. Researchers report contracting CD4+ clones mostly in CM and EM, with CD8+ clones in EMRA.

This clonotype was seen more than once but under ten times. Antigen specificity is unknown. Via MiXCR, TCRdb re-called the 5' RACE reads, giving one row per CDR3 protein. Here the sample spans 550,000 to 700,000 distinct CDR3 sequences, around 16% being singletons. The V segment lost 6 bases and the J segment 0 bases; nucleotides outside the gene matches: 9. This CDR3 has 16 residues. Per the germline V gene, CDR1 is MNHEY and CDR2 is SVGAGI. The rearrangement uses TRBV6-5 and TRBJ2-7; 9 nucleotides line up with TRBD2. This sequence was found in an adult woman who had mild COVID-19 (a few samples of this study predate the infection). Cell type and time point are not known. Sequencing was performed on PBMCs or a T cell subset sorted from them (not recorded which). The CDR3 bases are TGTGCCAGCAGATCAGGCGGGGGGGCATACTCCTACGAGCAGTACTTC. Amino acid sequence: CASRSGGGAYSYEQYF.